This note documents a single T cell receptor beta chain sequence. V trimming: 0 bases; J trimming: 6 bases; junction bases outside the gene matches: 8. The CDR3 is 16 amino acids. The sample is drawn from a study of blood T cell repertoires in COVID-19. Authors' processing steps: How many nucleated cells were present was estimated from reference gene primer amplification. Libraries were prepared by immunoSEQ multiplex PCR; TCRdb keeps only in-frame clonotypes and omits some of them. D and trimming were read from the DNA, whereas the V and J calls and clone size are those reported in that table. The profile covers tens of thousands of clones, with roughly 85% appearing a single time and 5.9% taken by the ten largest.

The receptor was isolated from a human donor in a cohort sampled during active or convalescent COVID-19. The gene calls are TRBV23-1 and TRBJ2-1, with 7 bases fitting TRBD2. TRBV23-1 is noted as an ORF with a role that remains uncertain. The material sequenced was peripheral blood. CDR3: CASSQSKREGSNEQFF. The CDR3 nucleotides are TGCGCCAGCAGTCAATCGAAAAGGGAGGGTAGCAATGAGCAGTTCTTC.